The T cell receptor beta chain described here comes from a study of tumor-infiltrating lymphocytes in oesophageal squamous cell carcinoma. TCRdb analysed the PCR reads with MiXCR anew, one entry per CDR3 protein. The sample has 9,000 to 13,000 distinct CDR3 sequences; roughly 50% are singletons. Trimming took off 2 bases at V and 3 bases at J, with 7 bases between the two ends. This CDR3 comprises 13 residues. The germline CDR1 and CDR2 sequences are ENHRY and SYGVKD. The sequence was obtained from a female donor with esophageal squamous cell carcinoma. The chain is built from TRBV10-3 and TRBJ2-5; a possible D gene is TRBD1 (5 bases). What was sequenced was esophageal tumor tissue. CDR3 bases: TGTGCCATCAGTGAGCTACAGGAAGAGACCCAGTACTTC. It yields the protein CAISELQEETQYF.